This entry lists 14 T cell receptor beta chains sequenced from one sample in a study of blood T cells in healthy people across ages. Sample-barcoded 5' priming and a J-beta primer mix drove a second PCR of roughly 6 to 12 cycles. TCRdb reanalysed the 5' RACE reads using MiXCR and keeps one entry per CDR3 protein. The table includes some 940,000 distinct CDR3 sequences, 25% to 35% detected once. A further study also used this sample, focusing on T cells of mothers and their children.

Input material: blood. These receptors were obtained from a middle-aged woman in good health.

V is TRBV9 and J is TRBJ2-3; 11 nucleotides match TRBD1. This CDR3 has 18 residues. V was clipped by 3 bases and J by 5 bases; unmatched bases: 14. CDR1 and CDR2 (germline): SGDLS, YYNGEE. In DNA, the CDR3 is TGTGCCAGCAGCGACCCTCGAGGACAGGGGGCGAGAAAAGATACGCAGTATTTT. Translation gives CASSDPRGQGARKDTQYF. The full variable domain, completed using reference TRBV9 and TRBJ2-3, is DSGVTQTPKHLITATGQRVTLRCSPRSGDLSVYWYQQSLDQGLQFLIQYYNGEERAKGNILERFSAQQFPDLHSELNLSSLELGDSALYFCASSDPRGQGARKDTQYFGPGTRLTVL.

As for this clonotype: A much larger clonotype is one base distant, so this may be a read error. V and J are TRBV11-1 and TRBJ2-4; D not certain. The V end was cut by 4 bases, the J end by 13 bases, with 20 bases between. CDR3 length equals 14 residues. Per the germline V gene, CDR1 is SGHAT and CDR2 is FQDESV (reference sequence). The CDR3 sequence: CASSSQGVTYGQYF. Here the CDR3 DNA reads TGTGCCAGCAGCTCCCAAGGCGTTACCTACGGGCAGTACTTC. The whole variable domain, remainder taken from reference TRBV11-1 and TRBJ2-4, is EAEVAQSPRYKITEKSQAVAFWCDPISGHATLYWYRQILGQGPELLVQFQDESVVDDSQLPKDRFSAERLKGVDSTLKIQPAELGDSAMYLCASSSQGVTYGQYFGAGTRLSVL.

This chain connects TRBV5-1 to TRBJ2-1; D not certain. There are 12 residues in the CDR3. CDR1 and CDR2 (germline): SGHRS, YFSETQ. V was clipped by 4 bases and J by 9 bases, with 11 bases between them. CDR3: CASSQKRIEQFF. CDR3 bases: TGCGCCAGCAGCCAAAAAAGGATTGAGCAGTTCTTC.

This clonotype has ten or more counts. J is TRBJ2-7 and V is TRBV20-1; D gene ambiguous. With 0 bases removed from V and 6 bases from J, the gap between germline ends came to 15 bases. Germline CDR1 and CDR2: DFQATT and SNEGSKA (reference sequence). This CDR3 comprises 14 residues. DNA for the CDR3: TGCAGTGCTAGAGATGACACCTTGGAAAGCGAGCAGTACTTC. Translated, it gives CSARDDTLESEQYF.

This clonotype came up a few times. The chain employs TRBV28 and TRBJ1-2, with D maybe TRBD1 (5 bases). Trimming took 7 bases from V and 8 from J, leaving 14 bases between them. The CDR3 is made up of 12 amino acids. CDR1 is MDHEN and CDR2 is SYDVKM in the germline V gene. The CDR3 DNA reads as TGTGCCAGCAACCGCAGGGTTGAGGGCTACACCTTC. Translation gives CASNRRVEGYTF.

This clonotype was detected only a few times. V and J are TRBV5-1 and TRBJ1-1; a weak D match, TRBD1 (6 bases). The CDR3 is 16 residues long. V was clipped by 6 bases and J by 2 bases, with 20 bases between them. Germline V lookup: CDR1 SGHRS, CDR2 YFSETQ. CDR3 nucleotides: TGCGCCAGCAAGAGTTCGGTTGGAGGGGGAAACACTGAAGCTTTCTTT. Protein product: CASKSSVGGGNTEAFF.

This clonotype has at least ten counts. V gene TRBV10-3 combines with J gene TRBJ1-2, with D unclear. This CDR3 spans 12 amino acids. Trimming took 8 bases from V and 2 from J, leaving 9 bases between them. The germline CDR1 and CDR2 sequences are ENHRY and SYGVKD. CDR3 bases: TGTGCCATCTCTCGCAGGAACTATGGCTACACCTTC. Its protein is CAISRRNYGYTF.

This clonotype was seen a few times. One end of the junction varies from germline; a read error may be responsible. The chain combines TRBV28 with TRBJ1-5; 8 nucleotides match TRBD1. The CDR3 contains 17 residues. Germline CDR1 reads MDHEN; CDR2 reads SYDVKM. CDR3 DNA: TGTGCCAGCACTTTATCGTCAGGGGGCGGTAGCAATCAGCCCCAGCATTTT. This encodes CASTLSSGGGSNQPQHF.

The sample holds many counts of this clonotype. V is TRBV7-2 and J is TRBJ2-7; D is unclear. The CDR3 runs 16 residues. The V and J ends lost 2 bases and 1 base respectively, with 15 bases between them. Germline V gene sequence: CDR1 SGHTA, CDR2 FQGNSA. CDR3 bases: TGTGCCAGCAGCTTATCTCAGCAGGTTCGTTCCTACGAGCAGTACTTC. Its translation is CASSLSQQVRSYEQYF.

This clonotype was seen a few times. The chain uses TRBV28 and TRBJ1-1; D gene ambiguous. The CDR3 runs to 13 residues. From germline, CDR1 is MDHEN and CDR2 SYDVKM. V lost 7 bases and J lost 4, with 13 bases in between. CDR3 amino acids: CASMVGSSTEAFF. CDR3 in DNA: TGTGCCAGCATGGTGGGCTCGAGCACTGAAGCTTTCTTT. Filled out from reference TRBV28 and TRBJ1-1, the complete variable domain reads DVKVTQSSRYLVKRTGEKVFLECVQDMDHENMFWYRQDPGLGLRLIYFSYDVKMKEKGDIPEGYSVSREKKERFSLILESASTNQTSMYLCASMVGSSTEAFFGQGTRLTVV.

The V and J genes are TRBV20-1 and TRBJ2-1; either TRBD1 or TRBD2 may fit D (5 bases each). The CDR3 is 14 residues long. Per germline, CDR1 DFQATT and CDR2 SNEGSKA (reference sequence). V lost 4 bases and J lost 8, with 18 bases in between. CDR3 protein: CSATGPLGWDEQFF. CDR3 coding DNA: TGCAGTGCTACGGGACCCCTAGGTTGGGATGAGCAGTTCTTC.

V gene TRBV3-1 combines with J gene TRBJ1-6; D not certain. The CDR3 length is 15 residues. Germline lookup yields CDR1 LGHDT and CDR2 YNNKEL (reference sequence). The V end was cut by 0 bases, the J end by 7 bases, with 10 bases between. The CDR3 loop reads CASSQDTEANSPLHF. The CDR3 DNA follows: TGTGCCAGCAGCCAAGATACAGAAGCGAATTCACCCCTCCACTTT.

This clonotype has ten or more counts. The chain is built from TRBV10-3 and TRBJ2-7; D may be TRBD2 (6 bases). V was clipped by 6 bases and J by 6 bases, with 18 bases between them. Germline V gene sequence: CDR1 ENHRY, CDR2 SYGVKD. The CDR3 has 14 residues. The CDR3 region is CAIRAGLTTPEQYF. The CDR3, as DNA: TGTGCCATCAGGGCGGGACTTACCACCCCCGAGCAGTACTTC.

In nucleotides, the CDR3 is TGCGCCAGCAGCTTTGGGCGGTCGACCGGGGAGCTGTTTTTT. The encoded protein is CASSFGRSTGELFF. The chain uses TRBV5-1 and TRBJ2-2; D unresolved. The CDR3 runs 14 residues. V was shortened by 2 bases and J by 5 bases, with 10 bases between the two germline ends. Germline values: CDR1 SGHRS, CDR2 YFSETQ.